The TCR beta chain described here comes from a study of blood T cell repertoires in COVID-19. Across the study: Nucleic acid was either cDNA or gDNA, and it came from T cells, B-cell-depleted T cells, or PBMCs.

Enrollment of patients from Seattle took place during active infection, with longitudinal follow-up. Original methodology: Nucleated cell number was recorded as an estimate derived from reference gene primer amplification. Sequencing used immunoSEQ multiplex PCR; TCRdb keeps in-frame clones, though not all of them. For V, J and clone size, that table is used; D and trimming come from the DNA. The sample holds about 370,000 clones, 70% to 90% seen once. Germline loops: CDR1 SGDLS, CDR2 YYNGEE. This CDR3 has 15 residues. Trimming left V 4 bases short and J 2 bases short, with 15 bases between. The receptor's source is a woman under 40 with COVID-19, enrolled during active disease. The sample consisted of peripheral blood. This chain links TRBV9 with TRBJ1-2; no definite D call. The CDR3 spells CASSSPSGRNYGYTF. DNA for the CDR3: TGTGCCAGCAGCTCCCCGAGCGGAAGGAACTATGGCTACACCTTC.